This T cell receptor (beta chain) was captured by sequencing in a study of T cells expressing NK-cell markers. Study-level information: Sequencing covered eight donors, seven HCMV-seropositive and one seronegative.

Regarding this clonotype: Its cognate antigen is unknown.

Germline loops: CDR1 KGHSH, CDR2 LQKENI. The CDR3 totals 15 residues. After re-calling the 5' RACE reads, TCRdb lists one entry per CDR3 protein, DNA absent. Its table records roughly 420,000 distinct CDR3 sequences. Study-level findings and limits: These same clonotypes (in a few donors) also led the CD3+CD56-NKG2C+ fraction. Of the CD8+ T cells in about 6 donors, roughly 1.0-7.5% belonged to dominant NKG2C+ clonotypes.

The V call is TRBV18, the J call TRBJ1-1; TCRdb names TRBD1, which stays unverified in the absence of DNA. The source material was blood T cells: a sorted CD56 or NKG2C T cell subset, CD4+ or CD8+ T cells, or bulk PBMC T cells (not recorded which). This TCR derives from a woman aged 18-70 years in good health. The CDR3 loop is CASSPRITGGTEAFF.